A single sample is the source of the 27 T cell receptor beta chains below, sequenced in a study of identical twins. TCRdb redid the calling of the 5' RACE reads with MiXCR, one entry per CDR3 protein. The table lists about 900,000 distinct CDR3 sequences, approximately 13% of them singletons, with roughly 1.6% in the top ten. The sample also formed part of further work on yellow fever vaccine responses in identical twins.

The source material was PBMCs. These receptors originate from a woman aged 18 to 35 in good health.

The genes are TRBV10-1 and TRBJ2-3, with D perhaps matching TRBD2 (5 bases). V dropped 3 bases and J dropped 0 bases, with 10 bases sitting between them. CDR3 size: 15 residues. Germline V gives CDR1 WNHNN, CDR2 SYGVQD (reference sequence). The CDR3 DNA follows: TGCGCCAGCAGTGATGAGGGCAGGAGCACAGATACGCAGTATTTT. This translates into CASSDEGRSTDTQYF.

The chain carries TRBV5-1 and TRBJ1-1, with TRBD1 matching 9 bases. V was clipped by 4 bases and J by 5 bases; unmatched bases: 9. In germline, CDR1 is SGHRS, CDR2 YFSETQ. This CDR3 is built from 15 residues. In DNA, the CDR3 is TGCGCCAGCAGCAGGACTACAGGGGGCAAGACTGAAGCTTTCTTT. This encodes CASSRTTGGKTEAFF.

The V and J genes are TRBV4-2 and TRBJ2-3; TRBD2 matches at 7 bases. Germline V lookup: CDR1 LGHNA, CDR2 YNFKEQ. The CDR3 spans 14 residues. Trimming cost V 0 bases and J 9 bases; bases outside gene matches: 6. The CDR3 loop reads CASSQEGRADTQYF. CDR3 nucleotide sequence: TGTGCCAGCAGCCAAGAGGGGAGGGCGGACACGCAGTATTTT.

This clonotype was counted a few times. The chain couples TRBV12-3 or TRBV12-4 to TRBJ2-1; tentative D call: TRBD1 (6 bases). This CDR3 spans 15 amino acids. V lost 4 bases and J 5 bases, leaving 15 bases between the germline ends. The CDR3: CASSSQGDLHNEQFF. CDR3 sequence (DNA): TGTGCCAGCAGTTCACAGGGAGATCTTCACAATGAGCAGTTCTTC.

There are many counts of this clonotype. The chain links TRBV12-3 or TRBV12-4 to TRBJ1-2; D gene uncertain. This CDR3 has 13 residues. The V and J ends lost 10 bases and 0 bases respectively, with 12 bases between them. The CDR3 DNA follows: TGTGCCACCGGCGGACCGGCTAACTATGGCTACACCTTC. It encodes CATGGPANYGYTF.

This clonotype appeared a few times. This sequence joins TRBV28 and TRBJ2-4; no firm D call. CDR3 length: 13 residues. Germline V gives CDR1 MDHEN, CDR2 SYDVKM. Trimming cost V 4 bases and J 7 bases, with 11 bases left between them. CDR3 protein: CASSSRFGNIQYF. The CDR3 DNA reads TGTGCCAGCAGTTCAAGGTTCGGTAACATTCAGTACTTC.

This sequence joins TRBV20-1 and TRBJ2-1; 12 positions agree with TRBD2. With 0 bases clipped from V and 7 bases from J, the junction kept 4 bases outside the gene matches. The germline V gene encodes CDR1 DFQATT and CDR2 SNEGSKA (reference sequence). CDR3 size: 15 residues. The CDR3 protein is CSAREPSGRANEQFF. In DNA, the CDR3 is TGCAGTGCTAGAGAACCTAGCGGGAGGGCTAATGAGCAGTTCTTC.

The chain recombines TRBV7-9 with TRBJ2-3; TRBD1 or TRBD2 may be the D gene (5 bases each). Germline CDR1 and CDR2: SEHNR and FQNEAQ (reference sequence). The CDR3 runs 12 residues. The chain's CDR3 is CATEGYTDTQYF. The CDR3 DNA reads as TGTGCAACCGAGGGGTACACAGATACGCAGTATTTT.

The table lists this clonotype with a few counts. The V and J genes are TRBV5-1 and TRBJ1-1, with no clear D. Trimming removed 8 bases at V and 2 bases at J, with 13 bases between. From germline, CDR1 is SGHRS and CDR2 YFSETQ. The CDR3 runs 13 residues. In DNA, the CDR3 is TGCGCCAGTGGGCCGGCAGGCAACACTGAAGCTTTCTTT. It translates to CASGPAGNTEAFF.

The table lists this clonotype with many counts. The rearrangement uses TRBV4-1 and TRBJ1-2, with D maybe TRBD1 (6 bases). V was pared by 3 bases and J by 5 bases, with 13 bases between. This CDR3 region has 14 residues. Per the germline V gene, CDR1 is MGHRA and CDR2 is YSYEKL. The CDR3 region is CASSQNREGYGYTF. The CDR3 coding sequence is TGCGCCAGCAGCCAGAACAGGGAGGGGTATGGCTACACCTTC.

The rearrangement uses TRBV5-8 and TRBJ2-3; 7 positions match TRBD1. The CDR3 is made up of 14 amino acids. Germline V lookup: CDR1 SGHTS, CDR2 YDEGEE. Losses at the gene ends were 4 bases for V and 4 bases for J; bases not matched to a gene: 6. The CDR3 loop is CASSPGQPPDTQYF. CDR3 sequence (DNA): TGTGCCAGCAGCCCGGGACAGCCGCCAGATACGCAGTATTTT.

In its sample, this clonotype was seen a few times. As DNA, the CDR3 is TGCGCCACCAAGGGGGACACCGCTTACGAGCAGTACTTC. Amino acids: CATKGDTAYEQYF. This chain joins TRBV10-2 and TRBJ2-7; possible D gene TRBD1, 6 bases. V lost 10 bases to trimming and J lost 4 bases, with 17 bases between them. Germline V CDR1 and CDR2: WSHSY, SAAADI. CDR3 length equals 13 residues.

J is TRBJ2-2 and V is TRBV7-2; 9 bases are a match to TRBD2. This CDR3 comprises 14 residues. The germline V gene has CDR1 SGHTA and CDR2 FQGNSA. V shed 6 bases, J shed 6 bases, and the junction held 5 bases outside the gene matches. In DNA, the CDR3 is TGTGCCAGCAGGCGGGGGGGTCCTGCCGGGGAGCTGTTTTTT. Protein sequence: CASRRGGPAGELFF. Drawing the rest from reference TRBV7-2 and TRBJ2-2, the complete variable domain is GAGVSQSPSNKVTEKGKDVELRCDPISGHTALYWYRQSLGQGLEFLIYFQGNSAPDKSGLPSDRFSAERTGGSVSTLTIQRTQQEDSAVYLCASRRGGPAGELFFGEGSRLTVL.

The table lists this clonotype with a few counts. This sequence joins TRBV28 and TRBJ2-1; TRBD2 matches 7 bases. Per germline, CDR1 MDHEN and CDR2 SYDVKM. J was trimmed by 6 bases and V by 3 bases; bases with no gene match: 8. The CDR3 covers 15 residues. CDR3 loop: CASSFGGRGGNEQFF. CDR3 DNA: TGTGCCAGCAGTTTCGGCGGGAGAGGTGGCAATGAGCAGTTCTTC.

This clonotype occurred once. This rearrangement joins TRBV14 to TRBJ2-7; TRBD1 agrees at 8 bases. This CDR3 has 16 residues. CDR1 is SGHDN and CDR2 is FVKESK in the germline V gene. After removal of 4 bases from V and 2 bases from J, the junction contained 10 bases not matched to a gene. CDR3 amino acids: CASSPRQGLNTYEQYV. DNA for the CDR3: TGTGCCAGCAGCCCTCGACAGGGGCTCAATACCTACGAGCAGTACGTC.

This clonotype appeared a few times. The chain carries TRBV5-1 and TRBJ2-2; D unresolved. V gave up 0 bases and J gave up 5 bases, with 14 bases separating them. CDR1 SGHRS and CDR2 YFSETQ come from the germline V gene. This CDR3 has 16 amino acids. The DNA for the CDR3 is TGCGCCAGCAGCTTGGACAGTGCTATGTCGACCGGGGAGCTGTTTTTT. Translation: CASSLDSAMSTGELFF.

V is TRBV10-2 and J is TRBJ1-5; 9 bases line up with TRBD1. J was trimmed by 5 bases and V by 4 bases; bases with no gene match: 6. In germline, CDR1 is WSHSY, CDR2 SAAADI. This CDR3 is 15 amino acids long. The CDR3 spells CASSGGQGRHQPQHF. The CDR3 DNA reads as TGCGCCAGCAGTGGGGGACAGGGACGACATCAGCCCCAGCATTTT.

The chain employs TRBV5-1 and TRBJ1-2; no clear D gene. The CDR3 is 14 residues long. Deletions cut 0 bases from V and 1 base from J, with 7 bases between. Germline V gene sequence: CDR1 SGHRS, CDR2 YFSETQ. CDR3 in DNA: TGCGCCAGCAGCTTGGCCGACCATAACTATGGCTACACCTTC. Its protein is CASSLADHNYGYTF.

This clonotype has ten or more counts. The CDR3 sequence is CASSPGQGARDTQYF. DNA of the CDR3: TGTGCCAGCAGTCCGGGACAGGGGGCTAGAGATACGCAGTATTTT. The chain couples TRBV12-3 or TRBV12-4 to TRBJ2-3; 12 bases agree with TRBD1. With V trimmed by 5 bases and J by 5 bases, 5 bases remained unmatched. The length of the CDR3 is 15 residues.

This clonotype occurred many times. The chain joins TRBV14 to TRBJ2-1; D uncertain. CDR3 length: 17 residues. Germline CDR1 SGHDN, CDR2 FVKESK. Trimming removed 0 bases from V and 6 bases from J, with 18 bases in between. The CDR3 protein is CASSQDPFVRYGNEQFF. CDR3 DNA sequence: TGTGCCAGCAGCCAAGACCCCTTTGTTAGGTACGGCAATGAGCAGTTCTTC.

This clonotype was counted at least ten times. The chain is built from TRBV14 and TRBJ1-1; D ambiguous. Germline CDR1 SGHDN, CDR2 FVKESK. Trimming took off 0 bases at V and 5 bases at J, with 10 bases between the two ends. The CDR3 extends over 14 amino acids. CDR3 in DNA: TGTGCCAGCAGCCAAGAGCTGGGCTGGACTGAAGCTTTCTTT. It is translated as CASSQELGWTEAFF.

In its sample, this clonotype was seen a few times. V usage is TRBV28 and J usage is TRBJ2-3; D unresolved. V lost 8 bases and J lost 0, with 18 bases in between. This CDR3 is 16 amino acids long. Germline V lookup: CDR1 MDHEN, CDR2 SYDVKM. CDR3 protein: CASSLSRLLSTDTQYF. DNA for the CDR3: TGTGCCAGCTCCTTATCACGGCTCTTAAGCACAGATACGCAGTATTTT.

This clonotype was picked up a small number of times. The chain couples TRBV12-5 to TRBJ1-3; D ambiguous. Trimming cost V 5 bases and J 8 bases, with 7 bases left between them. The CDR3 runs 11 residues. The V gene's germline CDR1 is LGHNT and CDR2 FRNRAP. The CDR3 region has the DNA TGTGCTAGTGGTCCTGGGTACACCATATATTTT. Protein product: CASGPGYTIYF.

This clonotype was seen a few times. V gene TRBV7-9 combines with J gene TRBJ1-5; the D is unclear. With 1 base removed from V and 5 bases from J, the gap between germline ends came to 9 bases. Germline CDR1 and CDR2: SEHNR and FQNEAQ (reference sequence). The CDR3 extends over 14 amino acids. The CDR3 DNA reads as TGTGCCAGCAGCTTAGGCGCAGGCTATCAGCCCCAGCATTTT. Translation gives CASSLGAGYQPQHF.

This clonotype was picked up many times. CDR3 in DNA: TGTGCCAGCAAGCGACTAGTAGCAGATACGCAGTATTTT. Its protein is CASKRLVADTQYF. J is TRBJ2-3 and V is TRBV2; D may be TRBD2 (6 bases). The CDR3 runs to 13 residues. Germline V gene lookup returns CDR1 SNHLY and CDR2 FYNNEI. Trimming took off 7 bases at V and 4 bases at J, with 12 bases between the two ends. The full variable domain, its missing parts supplied by reference TRBV2 and TRBJ2-3, is EPEVTQTPSHQVTQMGQEVILRCVPISNHLYFYWYRQILGQKVEFLVSFYNNEISEKSEIFDDQFSVERPDGSNFTLKIRSTKLEDSAMYFCASKRLVADTQYFGPGTRLTVL.

This clonotype has more than one count but fewer than ten. This chain uses TRBV12-5 with TRBJ2-1; 11 nucleotides align to TRBD2. V gave up 6 bases and J gave up 5 bases; unmatched junction bases: 3. The CDR3 is 14 amino acids. Looked up from germline, CDR1 is LGHNT and CDR2 is FRNRAP. In DNA, the CDR3 is TGTGCTAGTGGGGGACTAGCGGCCGACAATGAGCAGTTCTTC. Translated, it gives CASGGLAADNEQFF.

This chain connects TRBV11-3 to TRBJ2-7; D ambiguous. The CDR3 loop spans 16 amino acids. Trimming took 1 base from V and 6 from J, leaving 19 bases between them. Per germline, CDR1 SGHNT and CDR2 YENEEA. DNA of the CDR3: TGTGCCAGCAGCTTAGCCGGCTCCGAACGGCGTGGCGAGCAGTACTTC. Translated: CASSLAGSERRGEQYF.